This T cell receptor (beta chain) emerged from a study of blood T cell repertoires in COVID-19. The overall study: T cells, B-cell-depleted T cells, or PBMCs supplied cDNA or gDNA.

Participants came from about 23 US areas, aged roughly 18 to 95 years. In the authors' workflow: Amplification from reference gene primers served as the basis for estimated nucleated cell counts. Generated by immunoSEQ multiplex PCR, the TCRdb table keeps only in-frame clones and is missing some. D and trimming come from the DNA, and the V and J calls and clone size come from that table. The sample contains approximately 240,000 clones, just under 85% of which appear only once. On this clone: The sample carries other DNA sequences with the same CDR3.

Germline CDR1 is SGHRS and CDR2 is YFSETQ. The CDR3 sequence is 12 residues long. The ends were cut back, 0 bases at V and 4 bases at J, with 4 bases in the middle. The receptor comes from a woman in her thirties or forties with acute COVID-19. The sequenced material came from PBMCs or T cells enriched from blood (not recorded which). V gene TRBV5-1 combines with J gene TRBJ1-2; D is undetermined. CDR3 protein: CASSLAGYGYTF. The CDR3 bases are TGCGCCAGCAGCTTGGCCGGCTATGGCTACACCTTC.